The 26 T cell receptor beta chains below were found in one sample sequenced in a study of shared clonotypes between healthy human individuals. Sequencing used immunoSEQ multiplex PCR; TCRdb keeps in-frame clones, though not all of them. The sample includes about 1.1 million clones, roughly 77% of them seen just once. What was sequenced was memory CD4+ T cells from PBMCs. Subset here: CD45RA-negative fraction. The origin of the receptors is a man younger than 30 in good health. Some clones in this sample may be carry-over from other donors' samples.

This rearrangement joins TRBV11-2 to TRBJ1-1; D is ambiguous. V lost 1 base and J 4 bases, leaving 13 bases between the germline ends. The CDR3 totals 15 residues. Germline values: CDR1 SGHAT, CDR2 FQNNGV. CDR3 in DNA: TGTGCCAGCAGCTTAGGCCGGGGATGGGGCACTGAAGCTTTCTTT. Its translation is CASSLGRGWGTEAFF.

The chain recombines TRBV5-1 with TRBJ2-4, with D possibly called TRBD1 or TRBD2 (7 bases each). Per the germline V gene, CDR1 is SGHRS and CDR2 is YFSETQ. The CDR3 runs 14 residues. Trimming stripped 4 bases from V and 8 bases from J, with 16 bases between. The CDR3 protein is CASSPAGGADIQYF. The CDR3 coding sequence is TGCGCCAGCAGCCCGGCAGGGGGGGCGGACATTCAGTACTTC.

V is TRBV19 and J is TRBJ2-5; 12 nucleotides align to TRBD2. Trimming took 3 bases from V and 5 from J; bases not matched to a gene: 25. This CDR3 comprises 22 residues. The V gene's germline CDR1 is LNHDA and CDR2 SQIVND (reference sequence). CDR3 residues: CASSILQGPRTSGAPSRETQYF. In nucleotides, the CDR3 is TGTGCCAGTAGTATTCTCCAGGGGCCCAGGACTAGCGGGGCCCCTAGTCGGGAGACCCAGTACTTC.

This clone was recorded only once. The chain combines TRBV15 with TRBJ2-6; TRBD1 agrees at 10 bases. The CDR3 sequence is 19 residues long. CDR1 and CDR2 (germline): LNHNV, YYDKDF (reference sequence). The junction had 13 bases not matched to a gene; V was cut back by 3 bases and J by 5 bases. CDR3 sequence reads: CATSRFRDRGGGRANVLTF. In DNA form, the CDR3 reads TGTGCCACCAGCAGGTTCCGGGACAGGGGCGGAGGTCGGGCCAACGTCCTGACTTTC.

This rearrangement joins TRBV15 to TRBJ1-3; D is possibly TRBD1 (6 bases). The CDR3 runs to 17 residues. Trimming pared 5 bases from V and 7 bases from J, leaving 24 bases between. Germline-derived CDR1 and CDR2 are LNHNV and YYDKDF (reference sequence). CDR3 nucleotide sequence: TGTGCCACCAGCGATAGTATTAGGACAGCCTCGGAGAACACCATATATTTT. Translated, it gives CATSDSIRTASENTIYF. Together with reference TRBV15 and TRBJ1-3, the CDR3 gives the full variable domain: DAMVIQNPRYQVTQFGKPVTLSCSQTLNHNVMYWYQQKSSQAPKLLFHYYDKDFNNEADTPDNFQSRRPNTSFCFLDIRSPGLGDTAMYLCATSDSIRTASENTIYFGEGSWLTVV.

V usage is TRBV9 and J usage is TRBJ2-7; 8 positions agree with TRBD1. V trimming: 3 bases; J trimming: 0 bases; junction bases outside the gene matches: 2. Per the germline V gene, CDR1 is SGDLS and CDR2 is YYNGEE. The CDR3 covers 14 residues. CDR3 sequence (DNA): TGTGCCAGCAGCGAGGGGACAGGCTCCTACGAGCAGTACTTC. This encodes CASSEGTGSYEQYF.

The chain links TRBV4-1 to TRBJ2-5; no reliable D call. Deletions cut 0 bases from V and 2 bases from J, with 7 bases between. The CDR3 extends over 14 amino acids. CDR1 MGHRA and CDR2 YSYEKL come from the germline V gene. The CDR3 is CASSQDISQETQYF. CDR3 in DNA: TGCGCCAGCAGCCAAGATATCTCTCAAGAGACCCAGTACTTC.

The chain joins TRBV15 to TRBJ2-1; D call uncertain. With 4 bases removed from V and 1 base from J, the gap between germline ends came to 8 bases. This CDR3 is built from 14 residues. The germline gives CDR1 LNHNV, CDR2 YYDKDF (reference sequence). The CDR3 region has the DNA TGTGCCACCAGCAAACGCGGTTCCTACAATGAGCAGTTCTTC. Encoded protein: CATSKRGSYNEQFF.

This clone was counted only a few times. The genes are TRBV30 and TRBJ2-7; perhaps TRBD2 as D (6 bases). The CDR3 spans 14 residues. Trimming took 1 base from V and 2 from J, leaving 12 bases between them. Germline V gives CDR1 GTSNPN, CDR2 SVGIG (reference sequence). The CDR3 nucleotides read TGTGCCTGGAGTGCGGAGGGCCTAACCTACGAGCAGTACTTC. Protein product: CAWSAEGLTYEQYF.

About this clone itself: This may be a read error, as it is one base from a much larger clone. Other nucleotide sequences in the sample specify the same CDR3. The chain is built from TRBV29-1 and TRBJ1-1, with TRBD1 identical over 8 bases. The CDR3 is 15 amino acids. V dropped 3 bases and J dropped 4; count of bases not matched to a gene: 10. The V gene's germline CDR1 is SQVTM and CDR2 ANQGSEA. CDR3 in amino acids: CSVEGPGTGGTEAFF. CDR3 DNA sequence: TGCAGCGTTGAGGGACCCGGTACAGGGGGCACTGAAGCTTTCTTT.

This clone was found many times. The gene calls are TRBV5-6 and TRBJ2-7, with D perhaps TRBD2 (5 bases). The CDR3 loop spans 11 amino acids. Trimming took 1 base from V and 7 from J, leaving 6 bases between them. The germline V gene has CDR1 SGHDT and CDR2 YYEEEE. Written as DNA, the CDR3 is TGTGCCAGCAGCTTGACGGGGGAGCAGTACTTC. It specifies CASSLTGEQYF.

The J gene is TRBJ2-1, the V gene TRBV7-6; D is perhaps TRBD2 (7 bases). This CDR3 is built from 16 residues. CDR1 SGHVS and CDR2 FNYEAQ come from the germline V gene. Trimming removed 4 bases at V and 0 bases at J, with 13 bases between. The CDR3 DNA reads TGTGCCAGCAGCTGGGGGGGGCCCCTCTCCTACAATGAGCAGTTCTTC. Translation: CASSWGGPLSYNEQFF.

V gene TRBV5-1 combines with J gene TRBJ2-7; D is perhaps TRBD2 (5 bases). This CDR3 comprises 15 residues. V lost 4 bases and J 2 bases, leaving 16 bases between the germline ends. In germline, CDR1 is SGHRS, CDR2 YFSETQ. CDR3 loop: CASSPGRGFTYEQYF. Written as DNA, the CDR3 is TGCGCCAGCAGCCCTGGACGGGGTTTCACCTACGAGCAGTACTTC. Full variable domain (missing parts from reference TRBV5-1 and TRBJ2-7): KAGVTQTPRYLIKTRGQQVTLSCSPISGHRSVSWYQQTPGQGLQFLFEYFSETQRNKGNFPGRFSGRQFSNSRSEMNVSTLELGDSALYLCASSPGRGFTYEQYFGPGTRLTVT.

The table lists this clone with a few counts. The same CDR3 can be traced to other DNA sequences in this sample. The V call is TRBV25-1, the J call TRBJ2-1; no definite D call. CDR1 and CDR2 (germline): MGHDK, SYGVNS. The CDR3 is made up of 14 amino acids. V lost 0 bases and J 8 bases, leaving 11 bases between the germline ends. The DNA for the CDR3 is TGTGCCAGCAGTGAATATCCTCTAAATCATGAGCAGTTCTTC. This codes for CASSEYPLNHEQFF.

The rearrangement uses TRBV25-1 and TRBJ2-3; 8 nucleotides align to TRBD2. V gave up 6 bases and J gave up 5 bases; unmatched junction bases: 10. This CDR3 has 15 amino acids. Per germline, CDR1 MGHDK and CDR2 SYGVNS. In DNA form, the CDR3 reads TGTGCCAGCAGGGGGCTGACACGGGGGGGAGATACGCAGTATTTT. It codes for CASRGLTRGGDTQYF.

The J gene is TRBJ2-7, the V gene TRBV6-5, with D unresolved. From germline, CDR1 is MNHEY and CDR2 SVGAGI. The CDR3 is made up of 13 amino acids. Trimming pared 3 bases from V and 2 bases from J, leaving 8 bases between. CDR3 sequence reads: CASSYSRTYEQYF. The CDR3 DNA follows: TGTGCCAGCAGTTATAGCAGGACCTACGAGCAGTACTTC.

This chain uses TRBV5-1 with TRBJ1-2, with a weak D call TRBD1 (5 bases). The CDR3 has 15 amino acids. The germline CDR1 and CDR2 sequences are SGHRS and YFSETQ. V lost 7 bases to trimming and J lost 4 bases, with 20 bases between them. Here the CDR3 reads CASRVQDSTGYGYTF. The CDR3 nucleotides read TGCGCCAGCCGAGTCCAGGACTCCACAGGCTATGGCTACACCTTC. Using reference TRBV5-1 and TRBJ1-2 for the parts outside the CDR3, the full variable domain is KAGVTQTPRYLIKTRGQQVTLSCSPISGHRSVSWYQQTPGQGLQFLFEYFSETQRNKGNFPGRFSGRQFSNSRSEMNVSTLELGDSALYLCASRVQDSTGYGYTFGSGTRLTVV.

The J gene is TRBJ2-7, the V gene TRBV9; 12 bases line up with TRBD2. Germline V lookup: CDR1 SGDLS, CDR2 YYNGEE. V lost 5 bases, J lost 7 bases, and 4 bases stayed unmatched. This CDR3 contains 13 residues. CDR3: CASSVLAGGEQYF. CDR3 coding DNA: TGTGCCAGCAGTGTCCTAGCGGGAGGGGAGCAGTACTTC.

This CDR3 is CASSDTPGGGQTPYGYTF. In DNA form, the CDR3 reads TGTGCCAGCAGTGATACCCCTGGGGGAGGACAGACCCCCTATGGCTACACCTTC. The chain combines TRBV25-1 with TRBJ1-2; D may be TRBD1 (6 bases). V lost 3 bases, J lost 4 bases, and 24 bases lay in between. CDR3 length: 18 residues. Germline V CDR1 and CDR2: MGHDK, SYGVNS.

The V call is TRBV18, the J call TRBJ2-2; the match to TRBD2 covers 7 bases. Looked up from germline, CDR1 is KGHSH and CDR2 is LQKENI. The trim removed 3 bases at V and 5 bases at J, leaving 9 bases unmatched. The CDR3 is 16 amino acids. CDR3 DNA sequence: TGTGCCAGCTCACCCCGGACGGGAGGAGTGACCGGGGAGCTGTTTTTT. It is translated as CASSPRTGGVTGELFF.

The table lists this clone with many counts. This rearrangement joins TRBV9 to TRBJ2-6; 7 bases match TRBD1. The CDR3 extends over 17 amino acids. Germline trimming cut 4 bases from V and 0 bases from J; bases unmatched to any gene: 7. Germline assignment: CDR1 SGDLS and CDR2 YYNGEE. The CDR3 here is CASSSRTGPSGANVLTF. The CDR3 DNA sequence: TGTGCCAGCAGCTCGAGGACAGGCCCCTCTGGGGCCAACGTCCTGACTTTC.

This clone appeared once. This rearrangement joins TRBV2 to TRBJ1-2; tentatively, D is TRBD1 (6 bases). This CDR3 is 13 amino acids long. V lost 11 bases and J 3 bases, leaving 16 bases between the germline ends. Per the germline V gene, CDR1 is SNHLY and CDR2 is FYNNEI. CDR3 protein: CAGRRGADYGYTF. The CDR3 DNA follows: TGTGCCGGCCGCCGGGGGGCCGACTATGGCTACACCTTC.

CDR3 amino acids: CASSTFSQVSTDTQYF. CDR3 nucleotide sequence: TGTGCCAGTAGTACCTTCTCACAAGTTAGCACAGATACGCAGTATTTT. The chain combines TRBV19 with TRBJ2-3; the D is unclear. The germline V gene encodes CDR1 LNHDA and CDR2 SQIVND (reference sequence). The CDR3 has 16 residues. The V end was cut by 4 bases, the J end by 0 bases, with 14 bases between.

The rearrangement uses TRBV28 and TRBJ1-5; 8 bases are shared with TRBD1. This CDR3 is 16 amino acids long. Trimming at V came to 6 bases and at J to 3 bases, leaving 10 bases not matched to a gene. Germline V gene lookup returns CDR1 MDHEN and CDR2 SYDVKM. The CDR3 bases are TGTGCCAGCAGCGATTCTCAGGGGGCCTTCAATCAGCCCCAGCATTTT. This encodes CASSDSQGAFNQPQHF. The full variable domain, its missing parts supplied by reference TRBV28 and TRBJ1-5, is DVKVTQSSRYLVKRTGEKVFLECVQDMDHENMFWYRQDPGLGLRLIYFSYDVKMKEKGDIPEGYSVSREKKERFSLILESASTNQTSMYLCASSDSQGAFNQPQHFGDGTRLSIL.

The chain's CDR3 is CAIRGTDANTEAFF. The CDR3 region has the DNA TGTGCCATCAGGGGGACAGACGCGAACACTGAAGCTTTCTTT. The chain links TRBV10-3 to TRBJ1-1; TRBD1 matches at 7 bases. The V and J ends lost 6 bases and 1 base, in that order; junction bases with no gene match: 5. This CDR3 comprises 14 residues. CDR1 ENHRY and CDR2 SYGVKD come from the germline V gene.

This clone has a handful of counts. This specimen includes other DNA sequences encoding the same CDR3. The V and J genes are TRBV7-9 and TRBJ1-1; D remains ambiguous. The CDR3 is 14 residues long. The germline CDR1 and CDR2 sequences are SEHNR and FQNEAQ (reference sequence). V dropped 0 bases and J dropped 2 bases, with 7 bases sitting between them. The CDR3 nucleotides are TGTGCCAGCAGCTTAGCGCTTGGTAACACTGAAGCTTTCTTT. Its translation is CASSLALGNTEAFF.